The next 26 T cell receptor beta chains were all read from a single sample in a study of cytomegalovirus exposure and HLA in healthy donors. Data came from immunoSEQ multiplex PCR; TCRdb stores just in-frame clones and leaves some out. Among roughly 50,000 clones listed, 93% were seen once. Specimen: PBMCs. The receptors were sampled from a woman in her late teens or twenties in good health and CMV-seropositive.

In the case of this clone: The same CDR3 can be traced to other DNA sequences in this sample. This chain connects TRBV11-2 to TRBJ2-7, with 9 bases identical to TRBD1. Germline CDR1 is SGHAT and CDR2 is FQNNGV. V lost 5 bases and J lost 1; bases outside the gene matches: 3. The CDR3 contains 14 residues. The chain's CDR3 is CASSLDRGSYEQYF. CDR3 sequence (DNA): TGTGCCAGCAGCCTTGACAGGGGGTCCTACGAGCAGTACTTC.

This clone was picked up a small number of times. This rearrangement joins TRBV11-2 to TRBJ2-3; 8 nucleotides agree with TRBD2. V was clipped by 5 bases and J by 0 bases; unmatched bases: 10. This CDR3 is built from 17 residues. Germline lookup yields CDR1 SGHAT and CDR2 FQNNGV. The CDR3 here is CASSTSLAATSTDTQYF. The CDR3 DNA follows: TGTGCCAGCAGCACCTCACTAGCGGCTACTAGCACAGATACGCAGTATTTT.

Details on this clone: The same CDR3 can be traced to other DNA sequences in this sample. The chain carries TRBV27 and TRBJ1-2, with D possibly matching TRBD1 (6 bases). V lost 3 bases and J lost 7, with 12 bases in between. The length of the CDR3 is 13 residues. Per germline, CDR1 MNHEY and CDR2 SMNVEV (reference sequence). CDR3 nucleotides: TGTGCCAGCAGTTTCCAGGGGCGCGGTGGCTACACCTTC. Amino acid sequence: CASSFQGRGGYTF.

In nucleotides, the CDR3 is TGCAGCGCCCGAGTTGGGCGAGACGAGCAGTACTTC. The encoded protein is CSARVGRDEQYF. The gene calls are TRBV29-1 and TRBJ2-7; D uncertain. This CDR3 region has 12 residues. Germline CDR1 is SQVTM and CDR2 is ANQGSEA. V lost 7 bases and J lost 5, with 15 bases in between.

To note about this clone: Other DNA sequences in the sample encode the same CDR3. The rearrangement joins TRBV6-5 to TRBJ1-4; 7 nucleotides agree with TRBD1. Germline CDR1 MNHEY, CDR2 SVGAGI. This CDR3 contains 15 residues. The V segment lost 0 bases and the J segment 2 bases; nucleotides outside the gene matches: 0. The CDR3 region is CASSYSGGTNEKLFF. CDR3 DNA: TGTGCCAGCAGTTACTCAGGGGGCACTAATGAAAAACTGTTTTTT.

The chain employs TRBV6-6 and TRBJ2-2; no reliable D call. CDR3 length equals 11 residues. Between the trimmed V and J ends, which lost 10 bases and 9 bases, there was a span of 12 bases. Germline V gene sequence: CDR1 MNHNY, CDR2 SVGAGI (reference sequence). As DNA, the CDR3 is TGTGCCACCGCCGTCGGGTGGGAGCTGTTTTTT. It yields the protein CATAVGWELFF.

The chain employs TRBV6-1 and TRBJ2-1; 8 bases agree with TRBD1. J gave up 2 bases and V 2 bases, and 5 bases lay outside the gene matches. Germline CDR1 reads MNHNS; CDR2 reads SASEGT. The CDR3 has 16 residues. In DNA, the CDR3 is TGTGCCAGCAGTGAAACCGGGACAGGTACCTACAATGAGCAGTTCTTC. Protein product: CASSETGTGTYNEQFF.

The chain is built from TRBV27 and TRBJ1-4; D is unresolved. The CDR3 spans 14 residues. The germline CDR1 and CDR2 sequences are MNHEY and SMNVEV (reference sequence). The V and J ends lost 5 bases and 4 bases respectively, with 11 bases between them. Here the CDR3 DNA reads TGTGCCAGCAGTAATCGGGATAATAATGAAAAACTGTTTTTT. Encoded protein: CASSNRDNNEKLFF.

The chain is built from TRBV7-7 and TRBJ2-7; TRBD2 aligns across 13 bases. CDR3 length: 18 residues. Germline trimming cut 7 bases from V and 0 bases from J; bases unmatched to any gene: 12. CDR1 is SSHAT and CDR2 is FNYEAQ in the germline V gene (reference sequence). CDR3 region: CASNENGTSGALSYEQYF. CDR3 bases: TGTGCCAGCAACGAAAACGGGACTAGCGGGGCCCTCTCCTACGAGCAGTACTTC.

This clone is a singleton in its sample. The rearrangement links TRBV30 to TRBJ1-1; 9 positions agree with TRBD1. Losses at the gene ends were 8 bases for V and 7 bases for J; bases not matched to a gene: 5. The CDR3 extends over 11 amino acids. The germline CDR1 and CDR2 sequences are GTSNPN and SVGIG (reference sequence). This chain's CDR3 is CATGQGLEAFF. The CDR3 DNA reads TGTGCCACGGGACAGGGCCTTGAAGCTTTCTTT.

The chain couples TRBV18 to TRBJ2-3, with 8 nucleotides matching TRBD2. This CDR3 comprises 18 residues. V shed 0 bases, J shed 4 bases, and the junction held 12 bases outside the gene matches. CDR1 and CDR2 (germline): KGHSH, LQKENI. CDR3 bases: TGTGCCAGCTCACCACCGTTCGGCGGGGGGTTTCGGTCAGATACGCAGTATTTT. It encodes CASSPPFGGGFRSDTQYF.

The chain joins TRBV6-6 to TRBJ2-7, with D perhaps matching TRBD1 (6 bases). V was cut by 6 bases and J by 0 bases, with 15 bases left in between. CDR1 is MNHNY, CDR2 SVGAGI, per germline (reference sequence). This CDR3 spans 15 amino acids. CDR3 loop: CASRMKQGSSYEQYF. DNA of the CDR3: TGTGCCAGCAGGATGAAACAGGGAAGCTCCTACGAGCAGTACTTC.

The chain recombines TRBV5-1 with TRBJ2-3; D gene uncertain. V lost 1 base to trimming and J lost 2 bases, with 5 bases between them. The CDR3 has 13 residues. The V gene's germline CDR1 is SGHRS and CDR2 YFSETQ. The DNA of the CDR3 is TGCGCCAGCAGCTTGTTCCTCACAGATACGCAGTATTTT. It translates to CASSLFLTDTQYF.

This clone was counted once. The V and J genes are TRBV5-5 and TRBJ1-2; no clear D gene. Per the germline V gene, CDR1 is SGHKS and CDR2 is YYEKEE (reference sequence). Trimming shortened V by 6 bases and J by 6 bases, and 15 bases separated the two germline ends. This CDR3 contains 13 residues. CDR3 in DNA: TGTGCCAGCATTGAATTCGGGGTGAATGGCTACACCTTC. It translates to CASIEFGVNGYTF. The full variable domain, completed using reference TRBV5-5 and TRBJ1-2, is DAGVTQSPTHLIKTRGQQVTLRCSPISGHKSVSWYQQVLGQGPQFIFQYYEKEERGRGNFPDRFSARQFPNYSSELNVNALLLGDSALYLCASIEFGVNGYTFGSGTRLTVV.

The rearrangement uses TRBV6-1 and TRBJ1-1, with D perhaps TRBD1 (6 bases). CDR1 and CDR2 from the germline V gene are MNHNS and SASEGT. V was cut by 9 bases and J by 3 bases, with 17 bases left in between. This CDR3 has 14 amino acids. CDR3 nucleotides: TGTGCCAGTAATGAAGGGGGGAGGGACACTGAAGCTTTCTTT. Translating gives CASNEGGRDTEAFF.

The rearrangement uses TRBV1 and TRBJ2-2; whether TRBD1, the table's D call, matches the DNA was not checked. TRBV1 is an annotated pseudogene. This CDR3 region has 18 residues. In nucleotides, the CDR3 is TGCACCAGCAGCCAAGAAAGTGGTTTTGCCTGGGGCCCTGGGGAGCTGTTTTTT. Translation: CTSSQESGFAWGPGELFF.

The chain employs TRBV9 and TRBJ1-6, with a possible D match to TRBD1 (6 bases). The germline gives CDR1 SGDLS, CDR2 YYNGEE. This CDR3 is 15 amino acids long. V lost 4 bases, J lost 9 bases, and 17 bases lay in between. The CDR3 reads CASSPAGAEGSPLHF. The DNA of the CDR3 is TGTGCCAGCAGCCCGGCGGGGGCTGAGGGTTCACCCCTCCACTTT.

The V gene is TRBV7-9, the J gene TRBJ2-3; D ambiguous. Germline CDR1 and CDR2: SEHNR and FQNEAQ (reference sequence). V was shortened by 6 bases and J by 1 base, with 8 bases between the two germline ends. This CDR3 has 13 amino acids. CDR3 in DNA: TGTGCCAGCAGTCAGGATGGCACAGATACGCAGTATTTT. It yields the protein CASSQDGTDTQYF.

This chain joins TRBV6-1 and TRBJ2-3; 7 bases agree with TRBD1. V shed 11 bases, J shed 1 base, and the junction held 9 bases outside the gene matches. Germline-derived CDR1 and CDR2 are MNHNS and SASEGT. This CDR3 region has 14 residues. The CDR3 protein is CAGRQGLGTDTQYF. The CDR3 nucleotides read TGTGCCGGAAGACAGGGATTGGGCACAGATACGCAGTATTTT.

The chain links TRBV7-2 to TRBJ1-2; D not certain. The germline CDR1 and CDR2 sequences are SGHTA and FQGNSA. V gave up 8 bases and J gave up 5 bases, with 9 bases separating them. The CDR3 length is 11 residues. CDR3 amino acids: CASARVYGYTF. The CDR3 nucleotides read TGTGCCAGCGCGCGGGTTTATGGCTACACCTTC.

The rearrangement links TRBV6-6 to TRBJ1-5; 12 nucleotides match TRBD1. V gave up 6 bases and J gave up 6 bases; unmatched junction bases: 9. The CDR3 loop spans 16 amino acids. The germline V gene has CDR1 MNHNY and CDR2 SVGAGI (reference sequence). The CDR3 nucleotides read TGTGCCAGCAGCCCCCACCGGGACAGGGGGCCTCAGCCCCAGCATTTT. As protein: CASSPHRDRGPQPQHF.

The chain uses TRBV7-2 and TRBJ2-5; 11 nucleotides line up with TRBD2. CDR1 is SGHTA and CDR2 is FQGNSA in the germline V gene. The CDR3 is 16 residues long. With 0 bases clipped from V and 5 bases from J, the junction kept 5 bases outside the gene matches. The CDR3 is CASSLAYSGGAETQYF. The CDR3 DNA follows: TGTGCCAGCAGCTTAGCTTATAGCGGGGGGGCGGAGACCCAGTACTTC.

On this clone: Mismatch with germline at one junction end may stem from a read error. The chain is built from TRBV5-1 and TRBJ2-7; TRBD1 aligns across 8 bases. Germline V gene lookup returns CDR1 SGHRS and CDR2 YFSETQ. The CDR3 covers 14 residues. CDR3 sequence (DNA): TGCGCCAGCAGTTTGGACAGGGTCGGCTACGAGCAGTACTTC. Translating it yields CASSLDRVGYEQYF.

The V and J genes are TRBV5-1 and TRBJ2-7; possible D gene TRBD2, 6 bases. Trimming removed 3 bases from V and 3 bases from J, with 7 bases in between. CDR1 SGHRS and CDR2 YFSETQ come from the germline V gene. CDR3 size: 12 residues. CDR3 amino acids: CASSWDFYEQYF. CDR3 sequence (DNA): TGCGCCAGCAGCTGGGACTTCTACGAGCAGTACTTC.

The chain has TRBV4-2 and TRBJ2-3; 12 bases match TRBD2. This CDR3 has 16 amino acids. Germline CDR1 is LGHNA and CDR2 is YNFKEQ. Germline trimming cut 0 bases from V and 4 bases from J; bases unmatched to any gene: 2. The CDR3 coding sequence is TGTGCCAGCAGCCAAGATCTAGCGGGGGGGCCAGATACGCAGTATTTT. It translates to CASSQDLAGGPDTQYF.

The chain links TRBV15 to TRBJ2-2; D uncertain. Per germline, CDR1 LNHNV and CDR2 YYDKDF (reference sequence). The V end was cut by 1 base, the J end by 6 bases, with 15 bases between. The CDR3 spans 16 residues. CDR3 DNA sequence: TGTGCCACCAGCAGAGGTGGCCTCCCCTTGGCCGGGGAGCTGTTTTTT. It yields the protein CATSRGGLPLAGELFF. Filled out from reference TRBV15 and TRBJ2-2, the complete variable domain reads DAMVIQNPRYQVTQFGKPVTLSCSQTLNHNVMYWYQQKSSQAPKLLFHYYDKDFNNEADTPDNFQSRRPNTSFCFLDIRSPGLGDTAMYLCATSRGGLPLAGELFFGEGSRLTVL.